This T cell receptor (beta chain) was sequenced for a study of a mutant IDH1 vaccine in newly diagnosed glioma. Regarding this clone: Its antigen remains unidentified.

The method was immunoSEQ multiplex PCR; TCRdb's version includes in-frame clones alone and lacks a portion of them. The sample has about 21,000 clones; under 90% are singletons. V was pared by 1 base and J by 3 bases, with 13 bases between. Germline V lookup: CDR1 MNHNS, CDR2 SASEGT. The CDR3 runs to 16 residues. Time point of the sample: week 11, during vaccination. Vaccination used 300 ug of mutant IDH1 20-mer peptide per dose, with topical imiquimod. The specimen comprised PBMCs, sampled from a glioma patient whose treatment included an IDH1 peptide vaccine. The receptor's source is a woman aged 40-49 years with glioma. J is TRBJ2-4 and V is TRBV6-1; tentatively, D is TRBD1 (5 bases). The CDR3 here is CASSEGPGLSKNIQYF. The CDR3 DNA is TGTGCCAGCAGTGAAGGGCCAGGGTTGAGCAAAAACATTCAGTACTTC.